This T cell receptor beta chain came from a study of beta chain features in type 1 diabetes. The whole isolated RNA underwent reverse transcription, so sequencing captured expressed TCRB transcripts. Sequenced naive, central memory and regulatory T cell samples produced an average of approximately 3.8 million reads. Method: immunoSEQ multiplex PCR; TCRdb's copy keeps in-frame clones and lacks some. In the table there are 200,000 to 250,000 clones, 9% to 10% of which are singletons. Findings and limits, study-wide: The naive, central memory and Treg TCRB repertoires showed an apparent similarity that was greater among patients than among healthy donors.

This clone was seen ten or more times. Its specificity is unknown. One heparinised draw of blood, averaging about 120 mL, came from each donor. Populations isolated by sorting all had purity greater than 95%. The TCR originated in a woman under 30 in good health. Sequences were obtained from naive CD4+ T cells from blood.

For the CDR3, the DNA is TGTGCCAGCAGCCAAATCGACAATGAGCAGTTCTTC. Translated: CASSQIDNEQFF. The chain combines TRBV4-2 with TRBJ2-1; no clear D gene. The V gene lost 2 bases and the J gene lost 5 bases, with 4 bases spanning the gap. The CDR3 has 12 residues. Germline V gene sequence: CDR1 LGHNA, CDR2 YNFKEQ.